Sequencing of this T cell receptor beta chain was carried out in a study of cytomegalovirus exposure and HLA in healthy donors. Study findings and constraints: Follow-up analysis seemed to connect common viral pathogens with several of the most significant clusters identified. A later analysis revealed that TCR association rates differed between HLA loci, peaking at DRB1 and bottoming out at HLA-C. Researchers reportedly found TCR beta sequences accurately predicted most subjects' HLA-A and HLA-B alleles. Most CMV-associated TCR beta chains were later found to appear HLA-restricted.

This CDR3 region has 14 residues. The germline gives CDR1 SGDLS, CDR2 YYNGEE. V lost 0 bases and J 4 bases, leaving 11 bases between the germline ends. The PCR contained 60 Vbeta and 13 Jbeta primers. The protocol was immunoSEQ multiplex PCR, while the TCRdb copy is restricted to in-frame clones and leaves out a portion. The sample contains some 190,000 clones, 75% to 90% of which appear only once. This clone came up a few times. Its antigen remains unknown. The chain is built from TRBV9 and TRBJ2-7, with a possible D match to TRBD1 (5 bases). This clonotype was sampled from a boy between 2 and 10 years old in good health and CMV-seronegative. Material for sequencing was PBMCs. The CDR3 nucleotides are TGTGCCAGCAGCGTAGGTGGGGCTGGGTACGAGCAGTACTTC. Protein product: CASSVGGAGYEQYF.